The present T cell receptor (beta chain) was sequenced within a study of blood T cells in healthy people across ages. This clonotype was picked up a small number of times. Together with a sample-barcoded 5' primer, a J-beta primer mix was included in a second PCR lasting about 7 to 12 cycles. One entry per CDR3 protein, called by TCRdb with MiXCR from the 5' RACE reads. The table includes fewer than 800,000 distinct CDR3 sequences, about 25% detected once. Looked up from germline, CDR1 is SQVTM and CDR2 is ANQGSEA. The CDR3 totals 11 residues. The ends were cut back, 6 bases at V and 8 bases at J, with 13 bases in the middle. The data were also submitted as part of a second study, on T cells of mothers and their children. This second report adds: cDNA was made from all extracted RNA, about 1.5 ug per 15 ul. Each child gave some 3 million TCR beta CDR3 reads (each mother, over 10 million). Inherited differences only slightly affect thymic shaping of TCR recombination output. With unrelated pairs as the comparison, related mother-child pairs had a slightly higher overlap that was not significant.

The material sequenced was blood. The sequence was obtained from a boy between 10 and 17 years old in good health. The chain combines TRBV29-1 with TRBJ1-2; a weak D match, TRBD1 (6 bases). The CDR3 is CSVPQGSGYTF. The CDR3 DNA is TGCAGCGTCCCACAGGGTTCCGGCTACACCTTC.